One T cell receptor beta chain is described in this entry. V lost 5 bases, J lost 4 bases, and 11 bases stayed unmatched. Germline loops: CDR1 GTSNPN, CDR2 SVGIG (reference sequence). This CDR3 is built from 14 residues. The data derive from a study of blood T cell repertoires in COVID-19. On the study more broadly: Researchers got acute and convalescent COVID-19 samples from the United States, Italy and Spain. PBMCs, B-cell-depleted T cells, or T cells provided the cDNA or gDNA that made up the material.

Original handling: By means of reference gene primer amplification, nucleated cell counts were estimated. The table came from immunoSEQ multiplex PCR; TCRdb's copy has only in-frame clones and leaves some out. V and J calls and clone size are copied from that table; D and trimming were computed from the DNA. The table includes under 200,000 clones, about 90% detected once. The sequenced sample consisted of peripheral blood. The chain couples TRBV30 to TRBJ2-7; 7 bases align to TRBD1. The receptor's source is a man in his forties or fifties with active or convalescent COVID-19. The chain's CDR3 is CAWPPGQKQYEQYF. The CDR3 coding sequence is TGTGCCTGGCCCCCGGGACAGAAGCAATACGAGCAGTACTTC.